A single sample is the source of the 29 T cell receptor beta chains below, sequenced in a study of T cells in Graves' hyperthyroidism and ophthalmopathy. Amplified TCR beta CDR3 regions derived from RNA transcripts. First-round RT-PCR of the TCR CDR3 relied on the HTBI primer set. TCRdb reprocessed the multiplex PCR reads with MiXCR, giving one entry per CDR3 protein. The profile shows 500,000 to 550,000 distinct CDR3 sequences, just under 20% of them singletons. Material for sequencing was blood. These receptor sequences come from a man aged 35 to 55 with Graves' ophthalmopathy.

This clonotype was detected only a few times. CDR3 sequence: CASSPGQGAIHAGELFF. Here the CDR3 DNA reads TGTGCCAGCAGCCCGGGACAGGGTGCGATACACGCCGGGGAGCTGTTTTTT. The V and J genes are TRBV11-3 and TRBJ2-2; 9 bases agree with TRBD1. The germline CDR1 and CDR2 sequences are SGHNT and YENEEA. Trimming took 5 bases from V and 6 from J; bases not matched to a gene: 13. The CDR3 runs 17 residues. The full variable domain, with the rest looked up from reference TRBV11-3 and TRBJ2-2, is EAGVVQSPRYKIIEKKQPVAFWCNPISGHNTLYWYLQNLGQGPELLIRYENEEAVDDSQLPKDRFSAERLKGVDSTLKIQPAELGDSAVYLCASSPGQGAIHAGELFFGEGSRLTVL.

This clonotype was counted ten times or more. The gene calls are TRBV5-5 and TRBJ1-1; D remains ambiguous. V lost 5 bases and J 2 bases, leaving 13 bases between the germline ends. This CDR3 spans 14 amino acids. The germline V gene encodes CDR1 SGHKS and CDR2 YYEKEE (reference sequence). The CDR3 DNA follows: TGTGCCAGCAGTCGGTCGCTCCAAAACACTGAAGCTTTCTTT. Translating gives CASSRSLQNTEAFF.

The sample holds many counts of this clonotype. The rearrangement uses TRBV7-2 and TRBJ2-1; D unresolved. The CDR3 spans 15 residues. V lost 2 bases and J 6 bases, leaving 14 bases between the germline ends. Germline V gene sequence: CDR1 SGHTA, CDR2 FQGNSA. The CDR3 here is CASSLLAQPINEQFF. Here the CDR3 DNA reads TGTGCCAGCAGCTTATTAGCCCAGCCGATCAATGAGCAGTTCTTC.

This clonotype showed up many times. The chain carries TRBV28 and TRBJ1-4; a weak D match, TRBD1 (6 bases). Per germline, CDR1 MDHEN and CDR2 SYDVKM. The length of the CDR3 is 15 residues. Trimming shortened V by 5 bases and J by 2 bases, and 12 bases separated the two germline ends. The CDR3 DNA is TGTGCCAGCAGTGGAACGGACAGCACTAATGAAAAACTGTTTTTT. The encoded protein is CASSGTDSTNEKLFF.

This clonotype has just a few counts. This chain joins TRBV10-1 and TRBJ1-1, with 8 bases that match TRBD1. V gave up 0 bases and J gave up 5 bases; unmatched junction bases: 8. The germline gives CDR1 WNHNN, CDR2 SYGVQD (reference sequence). The CDR3 contains 16 residues. The chain's CDR3 is CASSESSRGLITEAFF. The CDR3, as DNA: TGCGCCAGCAGTGAGTCTAGCAGGGGGCTAATAACTGAAGCTTTCTTT.

The rearrangement joins TRBV3-1 to TRBJ2-3; TRBD2 might be the D (6 bases). The V end lost 2 bases, the J end lost 2 bases, and 14 bases lay between the germline ends. The germline V gene encodes CDR1 LGHDT and CDR2 YNNKEL (reference sequence). The length of the CDR3 is 16 residues. In nucleotides, the CDR3 is TGTGCCAGCAGCCAATTACGGGACTCCCTCACAGATACGCAGTATTTT. This encodes CASSQLRDSLTDTQYF.

This clonotype showed up many times. CDR3 loop: CASSPVSAPGDEQYF. The CDR3 region has the DNA TGTGCCAGCAGCCCCGTCTCTGCCCCAGGAGACGAGCAGTACTTC. The chain uses TRBV7-6 and TRBJ2-7; no reliable D call. CDR1 is SGHVS, CDR2 FNYEAQ, per germline. This CDR3 is 15 amino acids long. V lost 5 bases, J lost 5 bases, and 19 bases lay in between.

This clonotype was picked up many times. The V gene is TRBV6-2 or TRBV6-3, the J gene TRBJ2-1; 7 nucleotides agree with TRBD2. The CDR3 spans 15 residues. Germline V gene lookup returns CDR1 MNHEY and CDR2 SVGEGT. V was pared by 8 bases and J by 5 bases, with 12 bases of the junction left unmatched. CDR3 region: CASDSASGDHNEQFF. The CDR3 nucleotides read TGTGCCAGCGATTCGGCTAGCGGAGATCACAATGAGCAGTTCTTC.

This clonotype has only a few counts. The J gene is TRBJ2-1, the V gene TRBV11-2; D gene uncertain. V lost 0 bases and J 8 bases, leaving 11 bases between the germline ends. Germline V gene lookup returns CDR1 SGHAT and CDR2 FQNNGV. This CDR3 has 14 residues. The DNA of the CDR3 is TGTGCCAGCAGCTTAGACCAGTCCCTCCATGAGCAGTTCTTC. Protein: CASSLDQSLHEQFF. Combining the CDR3 with reference TRBV11-2 and TRBJ2-1 gives the whole variable domain EAGVAQSPRYKIIEKRQSVAFWCNPISGHATLYWYQQILGQGPKLLIQFQNNGVVDDSQLPKDRFSAERLKGVDSTLKIQPAKLEDSAVYLCASSLDQSLHEQFFGPGTRLTVL.

The chain carries TRBV19 and TRBJ2-3, with a weak D call TRBD1 (6 bases). The CDR3 spans 14 residues. Germline CDR1 reads LNHDA; CDR2 reads SQIVND (reference sequence). The V and J ends lost 3 bases and 4 bases respectively, with 11 bases between them. CDR3 in DNA: TGTGCCAGTAGTATCGGTAAGGGGGCAGATACGCAGTATTTT. It codes for CASSIGKGADTQYF.

This chain links TRBV10-3 with TRBJ2-1; no definite D call. This CDR3 contains 15 residues. Trimming removed 4 bases at V and 7 bases at J, with 17 bases between. The germline CDR1 and CDR2 sequences are ENHRY and SYGVKD. The CDR3 nucleotides read TGTGCCATCAGTGTGTCGCCTAGTTTGGGTAATGAGCAGTTCTTC. It specifies CAISVSPSLGNEQFF.

CDR3 in amino acids: CASSIVIEVTEAFF. The CDR3 region has the DNA TGTGCCAGTAGTATTGTCATCGAAGTCACTGAAGCTTTCTTT. The gene calls are TRBV19 and TRBJ1-1; the D is unclear. This CDR3 has 14 residues. From germline, CDR1 is LNHDA and CDR2 SQIVND (reference sequence). V lost 3 bases to trimming and J lost 4 bases, with 12 bases between them.

This rearrangement joins TRBV20-1 to TRBJ1-6; D possibly corresponds to TRBD1 (6 bases). V lost 6 bases and J 7 bases, leaving 10 bases between the germline ends. In germline, CDR1 is DFQATT, CDR2 SNEGSKA (reference sequence). This CDR3 region has 12 residues. CDR3 sequence reads: CSAGQSNSPLHF. The CDR3 coding sequence is TGCAGTGCAGGACAGTCAAATTCACCCCTCCACTTT.

This clonotype was detected a few times. The V gene is TRBV18, the J gene TRBJ1-1, with D tentatively TRBD1 (6 bases). This CDR3 is built from 19 residues. Germline V gene sequence: CDR1 KGHSH, CDR2 LQKENI. V was shortened by 3 bases and J by 0 bases, with 23 bases between the two germline ends. CDR3 loop: CASSPTDRDKLDMNTEAFF. Written as DNA, the CDR3 is TGTGCCAGCTCACCCACCGACCGGGACAAACTGGACATGAACACTGAAGCTTTCTTT.

The rearrangement uses TRBV4-1 and TRBJ2-3; tentatively, D is TRBD2 (6 bases). V was trimmed by 0 bases and J by 6 bases, leaving 10 bases between them. The CDR3 is made up of 14 amino acids. CDR1 and CDR2 from the germline V gene are MGHRA and YSYEKL. DNA of the CDR3: TGCGCCAGCAGCCAAGAGGGACTCCGTGATACGCAGTATTTT. This sequence encodes CASSQEGLRDTQYF.

Only a few counts were recorded for this clonotype. This chain joins TRBV27 and TRBJ2-3; D unresolved. CDR1 is MNHEY and CDR2 is SMNVEV in the germline V gene (reference sequence). The CDR3 totals 15 residues. V was trimmed by 2 bases and J by 0 bases, leaving 9 bases between them. CDR3 nucleotides: TGTGCCAGCAGTTTAACCCCCGGTAGCACAGATACGCAGTATTTT. This encodes CASSLTPGSTDTQYF.

This clonotype was seen repeatedly, ten times or more. The chain recombines TRBV24-1 with TRBJ1-1; possible D gene TRBD1, 5 bases. Trimming took off 12 bases at V and 0 bases at J, with 16 bases between the two ends. CDR3 length: 14 residues. The V gene's germline CDR1 is KGHDR and CDR2 SFDVKD. The CDR3 DNA follows: TGTGCCTCCCGGGGGGGAACGATGAACACTGAAGCTTTCTTT. It encodes CASRGGTMNTEAFF.

This clonotype was counted between two and nine times. The chain employs TRBV6-2 or TRBV6-3 and TRBJ2-7; D is uncertain. The CDR3 length is 15 residues. Looked up from germline, CDR1 is MNHEY and CDR2 is SVGEGT. Trimming stripped 2 bases from V and 0 bases from J, with 11 bases between. CDR3 nucleotide sequence: TGTGCCAGCAGTTACGCGGCTACCCCCTCCTACGAGCAGTACTTC. Translated, it gives CASSYAATPSYEQYF.

On this clonotype: A much larger clone lies a single base off, so this may be a read error. The CDR3 does not end in the conserved phenylalanine or tryptophan, so this is likely a read error. The chain recombines TRBV6-1 with TRBJ2-7; tentative D call: TRBD2 (6 bases). CDR1 is MNHNS, CDR2 SASEGT, per germline. The V and J ends lost 0 bases and 2 bases respectively, with 14 bases between them. This CDR3 contains 16 residues. CDR3 coding DNA: TGTGCCAGCAGTGAAGCGCGATGGACTACCGCCTACGAGCAGTACCTC. The encoded protein is CASSEARWTTAYEQYL.

This clonotype was counted at least ten times. The chain recombines TRBV7-3 with TRBJ1-2; 8 bases map to TRBD1. The CDR3 spans 15 residues. V gave up 4 bases and J gave up 7 bases; unmatched junction bases: 11. Per germline, CDR1 SGHTA and CDR2 FQGTGA. The CDR3 here is CASSSQTGDPSGYTF. CDR3 bases: TGTGCCAGCAGCTCCCAGACAGGGGACCCCTCTGGCTACACCTTC.

At least ten counts were recorded for this clonotype. The V and J genes are TRBV28 and TRBJ2-5; weak D call: TRBD1 (6 bases). There are 14 residues in the CDR3. CDR1 and CDR2 (germline): MDHEN, SYDVKM. V lost 5 bases and J 5 bases, leaving 15 bases between the germline ends. CDR3 sequence (DNA): TGTGCCAGCAGTCCTACAGGGTACTGGGAGACCCAGTACTTC. It specifies CASSPTGYWETQYF.

The chain carries TRBV2 and TRBJ2-1; 9 bases align to TRBD2. The CDR3 loop spans 13 amino acids. Unmatched junction bases numbered 7, after V lost 10 bases and J lost 6 bases. Germline CDR1 is SNHLY and CDR2 is FYNNEI. CDR3 bases: TGTGCCACCCTCGGGACTAGCCCCAATGAGCAGTTCTTC. Translation: CATLGTSPNEQFF.

The V gene is TRBV6-1, the J gene TRBJ1-4; 8 bases line up with TRBD1. Germline V gene data show CDR1 as MNHNS and CDR2 as SASEGT. This CDR3 comprises 14 residues. The trim removed 5 bases at V and 7 bases at J, leaving 6 bases unmatched. The DNA for the CDR3 is TGTGCCAGCAGTTTCGACAGGGGTGGTGAAAAACTGTTTTTT. Its protein is CASSFDRGGEKLFF.

About this clonotype: Given a much more abundant clone one base away, this may be a read error. The DNA is omitted, as the CDR3 cannot be located on it reliably, and the CDR3 follows TCRdb's listing. V and J are TRBV12-3 or TRBV12-4 and TRBJ2-1; the listed D gene, TRBD1, was not tested against the DNA. The CDR3 region is 15 residues in length, termini included. The CDR3 sequence: CASRVGQGAYNEQSF.

The chain combines TRBV12-3 or TRBV12-4 with TRBJ2-7; D perhaps matches TRBD2 (5 bases). Trimming left V 6 bases short and J 4 bases short, with 16 bases between. The CDR3 totals 14 residues. The CDR3 DNA reads as TGTGCCAGCAGCCCCCGCCACGGACTGTACGAGCAGTACTTC. This encodes CASSPRHGLYEQYF.

V is TRBV6-5 and J is TRBJ1-1, with D possibly TRBD1 on 6 matching bases. V lost 0 bases and J 10 bases, leaving 15 bases between the germline ends. CDR1 and CDR2 from the germline V gene are MNHEY and SVGAGI. CDR3 length equals 14 residues. CDR3 in amino acids: CASSYSRGGSGAFF. CDR3 DNA: TGTGCCAGCAGTTACTCGAGAGGGGGGTCGGGAGCTTTCTTT.

This clonotype was recorded at least ten times. The chain carries TRBV2 and TRBJ1-2, with TRBD1 as a possible D gene (6 bases). The V end was cut by 8 bases, the J end by 0 bases, with 13 bases between. CDR1 and CDR2 (germline): SNHLY, FYNNEI. The CDR3 is 14 residues long. The CDR3 region has the DNA TGTGCCAGCCTGACAGGCCTGGCTAACTATGGCTACACCTTC. This translates into CASLTGLANYGYTF.

This clonotype was found a few times. The chain has TRBV28 and TRBJ2-1; D ambiguous. The CDR3 contains 11 residues. V gave up 5 bases and J gave up 11 bases, with 10 bases separating them. Germline V CDR1 and CDR2: MDHEN, SYDVKM. The CDR3 loop is CASSGPSKQFF. The CDR3 bases are TGTGCCAGCAGTGGCCCGAGTAAGCAGTTCTTC.

The chain has TRBV7-8 and TRBJ1-4; D gene unclear. CDR1 SGHVS and CDR2 FQNEAQ come from the germline V gene. V was cut by 4 bases and J by 4 bases, with 10 bases left in between. There are 14 residues in the CDR3. This CDR3 reads CASSWNWFNEKLFF. The CDR3 DNA reads as TGTGCCAGCAGCTGGAATTGGTTTAATGAAAAACTGTTTTTT.